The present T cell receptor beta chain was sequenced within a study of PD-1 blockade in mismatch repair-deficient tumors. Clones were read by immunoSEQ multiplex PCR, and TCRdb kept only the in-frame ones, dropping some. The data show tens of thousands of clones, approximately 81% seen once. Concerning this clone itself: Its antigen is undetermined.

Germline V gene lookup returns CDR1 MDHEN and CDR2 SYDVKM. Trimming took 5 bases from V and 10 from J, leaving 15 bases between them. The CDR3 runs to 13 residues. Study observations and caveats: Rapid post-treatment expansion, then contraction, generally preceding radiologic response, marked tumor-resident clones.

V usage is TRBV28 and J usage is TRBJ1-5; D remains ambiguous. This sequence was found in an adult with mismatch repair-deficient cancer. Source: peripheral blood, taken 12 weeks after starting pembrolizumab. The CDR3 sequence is CASSPAGGVPQHF. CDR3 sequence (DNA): TGTGCCAGCAGTCCCGCCGGAGGAGTCCCCCAGCATTTT.